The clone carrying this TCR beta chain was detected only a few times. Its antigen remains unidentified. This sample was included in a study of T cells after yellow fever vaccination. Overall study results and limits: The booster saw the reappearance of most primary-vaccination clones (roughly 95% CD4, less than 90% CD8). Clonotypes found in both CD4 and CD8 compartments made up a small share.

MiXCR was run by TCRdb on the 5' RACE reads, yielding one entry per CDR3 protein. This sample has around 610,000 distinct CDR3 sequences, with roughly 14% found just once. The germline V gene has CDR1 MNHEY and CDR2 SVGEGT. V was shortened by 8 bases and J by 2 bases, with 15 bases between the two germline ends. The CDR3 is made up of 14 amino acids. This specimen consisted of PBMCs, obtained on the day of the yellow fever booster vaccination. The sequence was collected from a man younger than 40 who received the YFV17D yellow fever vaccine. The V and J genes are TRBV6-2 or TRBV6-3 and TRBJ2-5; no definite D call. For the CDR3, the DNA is TGTGCCAGCGGCCCTGACTTGCCACAAGAGACCCAGTACTTC. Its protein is CASGPDLPQETQYF.